Sequencing of this T cell receptor beta chain was carried out in a study of T-cell reconstitution after alpha-beta-depleted transplantation in children. Researchers prepared the TCRbeta library using unique molecular identifiers, the study reports. TCRdb ran MiXCR on the PCR reads and lists one entry per CDR3 protein. The sample has fewer than 550,000 distinct CDR3 sequences; roughly 10% are singletons. The CDR3 loop spans 17 amino acids. Trimming cost V 1 base and J 2 bases, with 16 bases left between them. CDR1 and CDR2 from the germline V gene are SGHRS and YFSETQ. The table lists this clonotype with a few counts.

The origin of this receptor is a human donor who donated a stem cell graft to a child with acute myeloid leukemia. Source: PBMCs from the stem cell graft donor, taken from the stem cell graft. The chain joins TRBV5-1 to TRBJ2-1; D unclear. Here the CDR3 DNA reads TGCGCCAGCAGCTTGCGGCTATTAACAGAGCCCTACAATGAGCAGTTCTTC. The encoded protein is CASSLRLLTEPYNEQFF.